Given below is one T cell receptor (beta chain) in context. Its matching antigen is unknown. Germline-derived CDR1 and CDR2 are LNHNV and YYDKDF (reference sequence). The CDR3 spans 15 residues. The junction had 7 bases not matched to a gene; V was cut back by 2 bases and J by 4 bases. The data were produced by immunoSEQ multiplex PCR, yet TCRdb's version contains in-frame clones alone and is incomplete. This table holds more than 15,000 clones, just under 80% found once. These data are taken from a study of PD-1 blockade in classical Hodgkin lymphoma. Points from the study as a whole: Later analyses included only patients treated at least 1 year post-ASCT. Patients newly diagnosed and complete responders had comparable baseline diversity. What caused the repertoire differences, perhaps disease activity or prior therapy, remains undefined.

Time point of the sample: cycle 4 day 1 (C4D1), after more than five weeks of nivolumab. Autologous stem cell transplantation was followed by relapse in every patient, and brentuximab vedotin exposure varied. Magnetic negative selection was used to purify CD4+ T cells from PBMCs that had been thawed. The chain combines TRBV15 with TRBJ1-2, with 7 bases aligning to TRBD1. Sequencing was performed on CD4+ T cells from blood, taken before the fourth cycle of nivolumab. The TCR originated in a human donor with classical Hodgkin lymphoma. The CDR3 DNA sequence: TGTGCCACCAGCAGAAGACAGGGAAGAGGCTATGGCTACACCTTC. It codes for CATSRRQGRGYGYTF.